This T cell receptor beta chain was sequenced for a study of blood T cell repertoires in COVID-19. Study background: The United States, Italy and Spain provided the acute and convalescent COVID-19 samples. Sources were T cells, B-cell-depleted T cells, or PBMCs; the material itself was cDNA or gDNA.

This clone was found a few times. How the authors handled the data: Reference gene primer amplification in the assay estimated nucleated cell counts. Measured with immunoSEQ multiplex PCR; TCRdb has only the in-frame clones, and not every one. The V and J calls and clone size come from that table; D and trimming were worked out from the DNA. The table lists more than 85,000 clones, 85% to 90% of them singletons. The material sequenced was peripheral blood. The receptor was derived from a woman aged 50 to 60 with acute or convalescent COVID-19.

CDR3 nucleotide sequence: TGTGCCAGCAGTTACGGGGACAGGCTGAACACTGAAGCTTTCTTT. This encodes CASSYGDRLNTEAFF. The J gene is TRBJ1-1, the V gene TRBV6-5; 8 positions match TRBD1. The CDR3 totals 15 residues. Unmatched junction bases numbered 2, after V lost 2 bases and J lost 0 bases. CDR1 and CDR2 (germline): MNHEY, SVGAGI.